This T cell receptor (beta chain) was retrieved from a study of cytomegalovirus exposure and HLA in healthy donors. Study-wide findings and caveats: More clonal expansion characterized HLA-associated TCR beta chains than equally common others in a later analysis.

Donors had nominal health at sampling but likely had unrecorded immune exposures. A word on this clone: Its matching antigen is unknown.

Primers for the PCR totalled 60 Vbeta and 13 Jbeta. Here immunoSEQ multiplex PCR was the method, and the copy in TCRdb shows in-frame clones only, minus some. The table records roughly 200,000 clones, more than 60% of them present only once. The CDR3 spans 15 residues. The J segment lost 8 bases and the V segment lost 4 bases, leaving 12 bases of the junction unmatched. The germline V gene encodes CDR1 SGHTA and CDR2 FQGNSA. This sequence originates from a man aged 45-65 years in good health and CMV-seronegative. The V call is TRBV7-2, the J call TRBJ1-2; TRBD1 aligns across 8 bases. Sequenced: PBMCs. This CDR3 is CASSSAGGALIGYTF. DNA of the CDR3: TGTGCCAGCAGCTCGGCAGGGGGCGCTTTGATCGGCTACACCTTC.